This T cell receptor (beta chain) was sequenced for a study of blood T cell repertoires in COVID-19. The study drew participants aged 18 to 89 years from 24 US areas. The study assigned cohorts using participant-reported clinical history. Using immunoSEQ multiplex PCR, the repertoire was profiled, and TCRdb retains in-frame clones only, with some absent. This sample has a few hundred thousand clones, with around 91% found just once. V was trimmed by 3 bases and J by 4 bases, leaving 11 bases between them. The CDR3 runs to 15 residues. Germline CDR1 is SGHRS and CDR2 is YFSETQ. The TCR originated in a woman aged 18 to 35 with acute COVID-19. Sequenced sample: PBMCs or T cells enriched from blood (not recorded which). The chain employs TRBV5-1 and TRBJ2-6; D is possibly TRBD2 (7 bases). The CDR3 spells CASSWAGAGANVLTF. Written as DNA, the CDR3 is TGCGCCAGCAGCTGGGCGGGGGCCGGGGCCAACGTCCTGACTTTC.